A single sample is the source of the 10 T cell receptor beta chains below, sequenced in a study of blood T cell repertoires in COVID-19. The table came from immunoSEQ multiplex PCR; TCRdb's copy has only in-frame clones and leaves some out. Here the sample spans some 270,000 clones, about 91% being singletons. The sequencing sample was made of peripheral blood. The receptors derive from a woman aged 40 to 50 who had recovered from COVID-19.

Notes on this clone: Other DNA sequences of this sample code for an identical CDR3. V gene TRBV3-1 (or the pseudogene TRBV3-2) combines with J gene TRBJ2-3, with TRBD1 matching over 9 bases. J lost 1 base, V lost 4 bases, and 0 bases had no gene match. Per germline, CDR1 LGHDT and CDR2 YNNKEL (reference sequence). CDR3 length: 14 amino acids. Here the CDR3 reads CASSRTGGTDTQYF. The CDR3 region has the DNA TGTGCCAGCAGCCGGACAGGGGGCACAGATACGCAGTATTTT.

The chain uses TRBV2 and TRBJ1-1; 8 bases agree with TRBD1. The CDR3 is made up of 13 amino acids. CDR1 SNHLY and CDR2 FYNNEI come from the germline V gene. With V trimmed by 9 bases and J by 3 bases, 6 bases remained unmatched. The CDR3 reads CARYKDRDTEAFF. In DNA, the CDR3 is TGTGCCAGATACAAGGACAGGGACACTGAAGCTTTCTTT.

The chain recombines TRBV19 with TRBJ2-6; D gene unclear. This CDR3 comprises 13 residues. The germline V and J ends were trimmed by 7 bases and 0 bases, with 4 bases remaining between them. Germline lookup yields CDR1 LNHDA and CDR2 SQIVND (reference sequence). Here the CDR3 reads CASTNSGANVLTF. CDR3 DNA sequence: TGTGCCAGTACAAACTCTGGGGCCAACGTCCTGACTTTC.

The rearrangement links TRBV7-5 to TRBJ1-1; TRBD1 is the table's D call and was not checked against the DNA. TRBV7-5 corresponds to a pseudogene. The CDR3 has 16 amino acids. The CDR3 sequence is CVRSRPGQGPNTEAFF. As DNA, the CDR3 is TGTGTCAGAAGCCGACCGGGACAGGGGCCGAACACTGAAGCTTTCTTT.

The chain couples TRBV2 to TRBJ2-2; TRBD1 aligns across 7 bases. V gave up 6 bases and J gave up 2 bases; unmatched junction bases: 6. Germline CDR1 is SNHLY and CDR2 is FYNNEI. This CDR3 has 15 residues. The CDR3, as DNA: TGTGCCAGCAGCGTACAGGGGCCCAACACCGGGGAGCTGTTTTTT. Translation gives CASSVQGPNTGELFF.

The chain carries TRBV19 and TRBJ2-3; possibly TRBD1 for D (5 bases). CDR3 length equals 15 residues. V lost 0 bases, J lost 4 bases, and 11 bases lay in between. Looked up from germline, CDR1 is LNHDA and CDR2 is SQIVND (reference sequence). CDR3 coding DNA: TGTGCCAGTAGTATAGACCTGACAGCGCCAGATACGCAGTATTTT. Translating gives CASSIDLTAPDTQYF.

The rearrangement uses TRBV19 and TRBJ2-7, with 7 positions matching TRBD1. The junction had 9 bases not matched to a gene; V was cut back by 6 bases and J by 4 bases. This CDR3 is built from 14 residues. CDR1 and CDR2 from the germline V gene are LNHDA and SQIVND (reference sequence). CDR3 residues: CASSQTGPPYEQYV. The CDR3 bases are TGTGCCAGTAGCCAGACAGGGCCTCCGTACGAGCAGTACGTC.

J is TRBJ1-4 and V is TRBV7-8, with TRBD1 as a possible D gene (5 bases). V lost 3 bases and J lost 8, with 13 bases in between. CDR1 SGHVS and CDR2 FQNEAQ come from the germline V gene. The CDR3 has 14 amino acids. The CDR3 DNA reads as TGTGCCAGCAGCTTGGGCAGGGTGGGCGAAAAACTGTTTTTT. It codes for CASSLGRVGEKLFF.

This chain joins TRBV11-2 and TRBJ1-2; 11 positions match TRBD1. The germline V gene has CDR1 SGHAT and CDR2 FQNNGV. The junction had 7 bases not matched to a gene; V was cut back by 1 base and J by 3 bases. The CDR3 is 17 residues long. The CDR3 DNA follows: TGTGCCAGCAGCTTAGCCTTTGGACAGGGGGCGTACTATGGCTACACCTTC. Protein product: CASSLAFGQGAYYGYTF.

The J gene is TRBJ2-1, the V gene TRBV11-2, with 11 nucleotides matching TRBD2. The CDR3 length is 16 residues. With 4 bases clipped from V and 4 bases from J, the junction kept 6 bases outside the gene matches. The germline CDR1 and CDR2 sequences are SGHAT and FQNNGV. This CDR3 reads CASSSLAGGLYNEQFF. The CDR3 DNA is TGTGCCAGCAGCTCCCTAGCGGGGGGCCTATACAATGAGCAGTTCTTC.